This entry describes one TCR beta chain. Its antigen is unidentified. These data come from a study of cytomegalovirus exposure and HLA in healthy donors. Findings and limits, study-wide: Most sequenced TCRs were rare (though some public TCRs occurred in many donors).

PCR was performed using 60 Vbeta and 13 Jbeta primers. Profiled with immunoSEQ multiplex PCR; TCRdb holds only in-frame clones, not every one. The sample consists of roughly 120,000 clones, about four fifths of them appearing once. Trimming at V came to 3 bases and at J to 7 bases, leaving 7 bases not matched to a gene. Germline CDR1 and CDR2: MRHNA and SNTAGT. The CDR3 has 15 amino acids. The chain couples TRBV6-4 to TRBJ2-1; 9 bases agree with TRBD2. The receptor comes from a man aged 25 to 45 in good health and CMV-seropositive. Input material: PBMCs. CDR3 residues: CASSESRGGANEQFF. CDR3 sequence (DNA): TGTGCCAGCAGTGAGTCCCGCGGGGGGGCGAATGAGCAGTTCTTC.